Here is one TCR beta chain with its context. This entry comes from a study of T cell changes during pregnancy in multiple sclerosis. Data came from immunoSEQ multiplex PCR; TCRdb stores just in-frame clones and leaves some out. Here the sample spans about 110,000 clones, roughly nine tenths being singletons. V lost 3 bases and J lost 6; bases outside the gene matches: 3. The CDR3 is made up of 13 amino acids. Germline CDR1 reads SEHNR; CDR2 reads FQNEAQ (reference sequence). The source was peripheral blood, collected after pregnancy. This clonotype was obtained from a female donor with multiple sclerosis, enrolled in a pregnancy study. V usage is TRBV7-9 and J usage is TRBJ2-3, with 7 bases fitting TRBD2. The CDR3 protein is CASSFPGGDTQYF. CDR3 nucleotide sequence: TGTGCCAGCAGCTTCCCCGGGGGGGATACGCAGTATTTT.